The source of this T cell receptor beta chain is a study of cytomegalovirus exposure and HLA in healthy donors. The PCR contained 60 Vbeta and 13 Jbeta primers. The protocol was immunoSEQ multiplex PCR, while the TCRdb copy is restricted to in-frame clones and leaves out a portion. Of about 160,000 clones in the sample, roughly two thirds were seen once. The germline V gene has CDR1 PRHDT and CDR2 FYEKMQ (reference sequence). Trimming removed 4 bases from V and 0 bases from J, with 9 bases in between. The CDR3 is 14 amino acids. The V call is TRBV13, the J call TRBJ1-1; no clear D. This TCR was sampled from a woman in her 30s in good health and CMV-seronegative. The specimen sequenced was PBMCs. Written as DNA, the CDR3 is TGTGCCAGCAGCTCTGGAGGATTGAACACTGAAGCTTTCTTT. As protein: CASSSGGLNTEAFF.